This passage covers 13 T cell receptor beta chains from one sample sequenced in a study of STAT5B mutations in CD4+ large granular lymphocyte leukemia. Libraries were prepared by immunoSEQ multiplex PCR; TCRdb keeps only in-frame clonotypes and omits some of them. The data show 3,500 to 5,500 clones, roughly 77% seen once. Sequenced sample: PBMCs. These receptors were collected from a man in his 70s with CD4+ T-cell large granular lymphocyte leukemia.

This chain links TRBV7-2 with TRBJ2-3; D possibly matches TRBD1 or TRBD2 (5 bases each). Trimming removed 5 bases at V and 6 bases at J, with 18 bases between. The CDR3 is 15 amino acids. Germline V CDR1 and CDR2: SGHTA, FQGNSA. The CDR3 loop is CASSLGAVGVDTQYF. The CDR3 DNA sequence: TGTGCCAGCAGCCTAGGGGCGGTGGGGGTGGATACGCAGTATTTT.

The chain uses TRBV11-2 and TRBJ2-2; D may be TRBD1 (5 bases). CDR1 and CDR2 from the germline V gene are SGHAT and FQNNGV. The CDR3 spans 15 residues. The V end lost 3 bases, the J end lost 0 bases, and 8 bases lay between the germline ends. The CDR3 sequence: CASSFDSTNTGELFF. CDR3 nucleotide sequence: TGTGCCAGCAGCTTCGACAGCACGAACACCGGGGAGCTGTTTTTT.

The rearrangement uses TRBV29-1 and TRBJ2-3; 7 bases line up with TRBD2. This CDR3 has 14 amino acids. Germline trimming cut 2 bases from V and 2 bases from J; bases unmatched to any gene: 4. The germline V gene has CDR1 SQVTM and CDR2 ANQGSEA. CDR3 protein: CSVERGRATDTQYF. The CDR3 DNA is TGCAGCGTTGAACGTGGGAGGGCCACAGATACGCAGTATTTT.

The chain has TRBV14 and TRBJ2-2; 9 bases align to TRBD1. The CDR3 has 15 residues. With 3 bases clipped from V and 6 bases from J, the junction kept 5 bases outside the gene matches. Germline values: CDR1 SGHDN, CDR2 FVKESK. Here the CDR3 reads CASSQFWTGAGELFF. CDR3 sequence (DNA): TGTGCCAGCAGCCAGTTTTGGACAGGGGCCGGGGAGCTGTTTTTT.

The chain uses TRBV7-9 and TRBJ1-2, with D maybe TRBD1 (5 bases). Germline CDR1 and CDR2: SEHNR and FQNEAQ (reference sequence). V shed 6 bases and J shed 8 bases, with 22 bases lying between them. This CDR3 is 15 amino acids long. Here the CDR3 DNA reads TGTGCCAGCAGAACCCTCCGGGACTCTGTCTCCGGCTACACCTTC. Encoded protein: CASRTLRDSVSGYTF.

The chain uses TRBV5-4 and TRBJ2-2, with 8 bases lining up with TRBD2. Germline V gives CDR1 SGHNT, CDR2 YYREEE (reference sequence). The ends lost 2 bases at V and 3 bases at J; junction bases unmatched: 3. This CDR3 region has 15 residues. The CDR3 protein is CASSFSGRDTGELFF. The CDR3 nucleotides read TGTGCCAGCAGCTTTTCCGGGAGGGACACCGGGGAGCTGTTTTTT.

There are a few counts of this clone. The CDR3 DNA follows: TGTGCCAGCAGCTTAACGGGGAATACGCAGTATTTT. It specifies CASSLTGNTQYF. The J gene is TRBJ2-3, the V gene TRBV7-9; D possibly corresponds to TRBD2 (5 bases). Germline V gives CDR1 SEHNR, CDR2 FQNEAQ (reference sequence). Deletions cut 2 bases from V and 7 bases from J, with 7 bases between. The CDR3 has 12 residues. Full variable domain (rest looked up from reference TRBV7-9 and TRBJ2-3): DTGVSQNPRHKITKRGQNVTFRCDPISEHNRLYWYRQTLGQGPEFLTYFQNEAQLEKSRLLSDRFSAERPKGSFSTLEIQRTEQGDSAMYLCASSLTGNTQYFGPGTRLTVL.

The rearrangement joins TRBV7-2 to TRBJ2-1; no reliable D call. The CDR3 length is 15 residues. V was pared by 0 bases and J by 2 bases, with 8 bases between. Germline CDR1 SGHTA, CDR2 FQGNSA. The CDR3 protein is CASSLAGTPYNEQFF. CDR3 bases: TGTGCCAGCAGCTTAGCCGGCACCCCCTACAATGAGCAGTTCTTC.

This clone was counted between two and nine times. The chain has TRBV6-1 and TRBJ2-7; 12 nucleotides agree with TRBD2. CDR3 length: 18 residues. Germline assignment: CDR1 MNHNS and CDR2 SASEGT. V trimming: 3 bases; J trimming: 6 bases; junction bases outside the gene matches: 15. Here the CDR3 reads CASSENPLTSGSRSEQYV. DNA for the CDR3: TGTGCCAGCAGTGAGAATCCTTTGACTAGCGGGAGTCGTTCCGAGCAGTACGTC.

The chain uses TRBV15 and TRBJ1-3, with D unresolved. The CDR3 contains 18 residues. V shed 0 bases and J shed 5 bases, with 20 bases lying between them. Germline V gene sequence: CDR1 LNHNV, CDR2 YYDKDF (reference sequence). The CDR3 DNA follows: TGTGCCACCAGCAGAGATTATTCCACGTTTGGAGGAAGAAACACCATATATTTT. Encoded protein: CATSRDYSTFGGRNTIYF.

The chain uses TRBV5-6 and TRBJ1-4; 9 bases map to TRBD1. This CDR3 has 15 residues. Per germline, CDR1 SGHDT and CDR2 YYEEEE. V was pared by 5 bases and J by 6 bases, with 8 bases of the junction left unmatched. CDR3 in DNA: TGTGCCAGCAGTCTCGAGACAGGGGGAGATGAAAAACTGTTTTTT. It yields the protein CASSLETGGDEKLFF.

The genes are TRBV4-2 and TRBJ1-2; D remains ambiguous. The CDR3 consists of 16 residues. Germline values: CDR1 LGHNA, CDR2 YNFKEQ. Trimming left V 0 bases short and J 6 bases short, with 17 bases between. CDR3: CASSQEISGIRHGYTF. DNA of the CDR3: TGTGCCAGCAGCCAAGAGATTTCGGGCATAAGGCATGGCTACACCTTC.

V and J are TRBV5-8 and TRBJ2-1; the match to TRBD1 covers 8 bases. There are 14 residues in the CDR3. J lost 4 bases, V lost 4 bases, and 4 bases had no gene match. Germline CDR1 is SGHTS and CDR2 is YDEGEE. The CDR3: CASSGRTGYNEQFF. CDR3 bases: TGTGCCAGCAGCGGCCGGACAGGGTACAATGAGCAGTTCTTC.